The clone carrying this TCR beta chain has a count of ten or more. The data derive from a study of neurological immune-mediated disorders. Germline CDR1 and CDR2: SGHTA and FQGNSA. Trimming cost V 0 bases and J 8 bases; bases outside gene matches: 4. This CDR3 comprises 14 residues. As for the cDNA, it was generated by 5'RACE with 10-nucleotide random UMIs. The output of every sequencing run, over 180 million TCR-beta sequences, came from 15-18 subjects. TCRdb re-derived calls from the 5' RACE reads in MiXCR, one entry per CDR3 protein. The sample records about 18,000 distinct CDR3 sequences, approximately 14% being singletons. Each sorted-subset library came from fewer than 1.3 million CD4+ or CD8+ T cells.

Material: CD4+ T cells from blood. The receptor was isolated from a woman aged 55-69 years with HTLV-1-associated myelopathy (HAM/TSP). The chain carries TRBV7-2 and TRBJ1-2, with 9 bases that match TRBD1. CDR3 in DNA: TGTGCCAGCAGCTTAGCCCGGACAGGGGTGGGCTACACCTTC. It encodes CASSLARTGVGYTF.